These 32 T cell receptor beta chains came from one sample sequenced in a study of blood T cell repertoires in COVID-19. Assay used: immunoSEQ multiplex PCR; TCRdb lists only in-frame clones, some missing. This table has under 250,000 clones, 80% to 90% appearing once. The sequenced sample consisted of PBMCs or T cells enriched from blood (not recorded which). The receptors come from a woman under 40 who had been exposed to COVID-19.

This chain joins TRBV28 and TRBJ1-5, with a weak D call TRBD1 (6 bases). The CDR3 is 14 residues long. Per the germline V gene, CDR1 is MDHEN and CDR2 is SYDVKM. The V gene lost 3 bases and the J gene lost 5 bases, with 11 bases spanning the gap. CDR3 in amino acids: CASSLGARHQPQHF. The CDR3 DNA reads as TGTGCCAGCAGTTTGGGGGCAAGGCATCAGCCCCAGCATTTT.

The chain links TRBV6-4 to TRBJ1-4; D might be TRBD1 (6 bases). The V end lost 8 bases, the J end lost 4 bases, and 23 bases lay between the germline ends. The CDR3 is made up of 17 amino acids. Germline assignment: CDR1 MRHNA and CDR2 SNTAGT. CDR3 loop: CASGKRTGTSINEKLFF. The CDR3 DNA sequence: TGTGCCAGCGGGAAGAGAACCGGGACATCTATTAATGAAAAACTGTTTTTT.

The chain joins TRBV29-1 to TRBJ2-1, with 12 bases identical to TRBD1. V was clipped by 8 bases and J by 9 bases; unmatched bases: 17. The CDR3 covers 16 residues. The germline V gene encodes CDR1 SQVTM and CDR2 ANQGSEA. The DNA of the CDR3 is TGCAGCTTCCTTCTCACGGGGACAGGGGGCCTTAGTGAGCAGTTCTTC. It specifies CSFLLTGTGGLSEQFF.

This rearrangement joins TRBV19 to TRBJ1-2; possible D gene TRBD1, 6 bases. The length of the CDR3 is 13 residues. From germline, CDR1 is LNHDA and CDR2 SQIVND (reference sequence). V was cut by 5 bases and J by 2 bases, with 9 bases left in between. CDR3 in DNA: TGTGCCAGTAGTCTCCAGGGGAACTATGGCTACACCTTC. It is translated as CASSLQGNYGYTF. Supplemented by reference TRBV19 and TRBJ1-2, the full variable domain reads DGGITQSPKYLFRKEGQNVTLSCEQNLNHDAMYWYRQDPGQGLRLIYYSQIVNDFQKGDIAEGYSVSREKKESFPLTVTSAQKNPTAFYLCASSLQGNYGYTFGSGTRLTVV.

The chain uses TRBV28 and TRBJ1-4; tentative D call: TRBD1 (6 bases). With 3 bases removed from V and 8 bases from J, the gap between germline ends came to 10 bases. The CDR3 contains 13 residues. CDR1 MDHEN and CDR2 SYDVKM come from the germline V gene. This CDR3 is CASSFIRGEKLFF. CDR3 sequence (DNA): TGTGCCAGCAGTTTCATCAGGGGCGAAAAACTGTTTTTT.

This clone was observed once. The chain recombines TRBV30 with TRBJ1-5; tentative D call: TRBD1 (6 bases). The germline V and J ends were trimmed by 2 bases and 9 bases, with 17 bases remaining between them. CDR3 size: 14 residues. CDR1 GTSNPN and CDR2 SVGIG come from the germline V gene (reference sequence). The CDR3 nucleotides read TGTGCCTGGAGTCATGGGGGCCAAGGTCCGCCCCAGCATTTT. Protein sequence: CAWSHGGQGPPQHF.

This clone was picked up a small number of times. The J gene is TRBJ2-7, the V gene TRBV2; the match to TRBD2 covers 15 bases. The V gene end was trimmed by 7 bases and the J gene end by 3 bases; junction bases not matched to a gene: 1. This CDR3 has 14 residues. Germline loops: CDR1 SNHLY, CDR2 FYNNEI. The DNA for the CDR3 is TGTGCCAGCATGGGACTAGCGGGAGGCTACGAGCAGTACTTC. Translated, it gives CASMGLAGGYEQYF.

This chain connects TRBV3-1 (or the pseudogene TRBV3-2) to TRBJ2-1; weak D call: TRBD1 (6 bases). From germline, CDR1 is LGHDT and CDR2 YNNKEL (reference sequence). The CDR3 consists of 14 residues. Between the trimmed V and J ends, which lost 3 bases and 5 bases, there was a span of 11 bases. CDR3 sequence (DNA): TGTGCCAGCAGCCAGGCCGGGACACACAATGAGCAGTTCTTC. This sequence encodes CASSQAGTHNEQFF.

The J gene is TRBJ1-6, the V gene TRBV2; no clear D gene. The V gene lost 5 bases and the J gene lost 7 bases, with 3 bases spanning the gap. Germline V gene lookup returns CDR1 SNHLY and CDR2 FYNNEI. CDR3 size: 11 residues. CDR3 protein: CASSLNSPLHF. CDR3 nucleotide sequence: TGTGCCAGCAGTCTAAATTCACCCCTCCACTTT.

The DNA of the CDR3 is TGTGCCAGCAGCTTAGTAGCAGGACTGGGAAACACCATATATTTT. Translating it yields CASSLVAGLGNTIYF. The chain joins TRBV7-9 to TRBJ1-3, with D unclear. Per germline, CDR1 SEHNR and CDR2 FQNEAQ (reference sequence). V shed 1 base and J shed 4 bases, with 11 bases lying between them. The CDR3 totals 15 residues.

On this clone itself: The DNA is omitted, as the CDR3 cannot be located on it reliably, and the CDR3 follows TCRdb's listing. The chain employs TRBV30 and TRBJ2-1; the table's TRBD2 call for D was not verified on the DNA. The CDR3 is 11 residues long, ends included. Germline V lookup: CDR1 GTSNPN, CDR2 SVGIG (reference sequence). The CDR3 reads CAWSVGEGSFF.

This sequence joins TRBV4-1 and TRBJ2-5; TRBD2 matches 12 bases. Germline V gene lookup returns CDR1 MGHRA and CDR2 YSYEKL. The CDR3 loop spans 16 amino acids. J gave up 4 bases and V 6 bases, and 9 bases lay outside the gene matches. The CDR3 spells CASRSSGREAGETQYF. CDR3 DNA: TGCGCCAGCAGGTCTAGCGGGAGGGAGGCAGGAGAGACCCAGTACTTC.

The V call is TRBV20-1, the J call TRBJ1-6, with D tentatively TRBD1 (5 bases). This CDR3 has 15 residues. Germline loops: CDR1 DFQATT, CDR2 SNEGSKA (reference sequence). The V end was cut by 3 bases, the J end by 5 bases, with 14 bases between. The CDR3 protein is CSASPGQGHNSPLHF. CDR3 coding DNA: TGCAGTGCTAGTCCGGGTCAGGGTCATAATTCACCCCTCCACTTT.

The chain uses TRBV28 and TRBJ1-1, with D maybe TRBD1 (6 bases). The CDR3 is 12 amino acids. The germline CDR1 and CDR2 sequences are MDHEN and SYDVKM. Trimming took off 7 bases at V and 7 bases at J, with 13 bases between the two ends. CDR3 sequence (DNA): TGTGCCAGCAACATACAGGGTTTTGAAGCTTTCTTT. As protein: CASNIQGFEAFF.

This clone was recorded once. The chain joins TRBV2 to TRBJ1-1; D perhaps matches TRBD1 (5 bases). Per the germline V gene, CDR1 is SNHLY and CDR2 is FYNNEI. V was trimmed by 3 bases and J by 1 base, leaving 9 bases between them. The CDR3 is made up of 14 amino acids. The CDR3 bases are TGTGCCAGCAGTGAGTACAGGCGGAACACTGAAGCTTTCTTT. Protein: CASSEYRRNTEAFF. Together with reference TRBV2 and TRBJ1-1, the CDR3 gives the full variable domain: EPEVTQTPSHQVTQMGQEVILRCVPISNHLYFYWYRQILGQKVEFLVSFYNNEISEKSEIFDDQFSVERPDGSNFTLKIRSTKLEDSAMYFCASSEYRRNTEAFFGQGTRLTVV.

A single count supports this clone. The chain links TRBV5-1 to TRBJ2-1, with D perhaps matching TRBD2 (6 bases). Trimming removed 4 bases from V and 7 bases from J, with 15 bases in between. CDR3 size: 14 residues. Germline V lookup: CDR1 SGHRS, CDR2 YFSETQ. CDR3 DNA sequence: TGCGCCAGCAGCATGGGACTGGCGGAGAATGAGCAGTTCTTC. Its protein product is CASSMGLAENEQFF.

The gene calls are TRBV12-3 or TRBV12-4 and TRBJ2-7; maybe TRBD1 (5 bases). The CDR3 runs to 12 residues. V was clipped by 8 bases and J by 3 bases, with 11 bases between them. CDR3 protein: CASGHQGYEQYF. The CDR3 nucleotides read TGTGCCAGCGGACACCAGGGCTACGAGCAGTACTTC.

About this clone: The sample contains more than one DNA sequence encoding this CDR3. The V call is TRBV4-2, the J call TRBJ2-5, with no clear D. Germline CDR1 is LGHNA and CDR2 is YNFKEQ. Trimming took off 0 bases at V and 5 bases at J, with 7 bases between the two ends. This CDR3 spans 13 amino acids. Written as DNA, the CDR3 is TGTGCCAGCAGCCAAGAAGTGAGGGAGACCCAGTACTTC. Amino acid sequence: CASSQEVRETQYF.

The chain combines TRBV12-5 with TRBJ2-5; D remains unclear. CDR1 LGHNT and CDR2 FRNRAP come from the germline V gene. Trimming removed 5 bases at V and 4 bases at J, with 14 bases between. The CDR3 is 14 amino acids. The CDR3 nucleotides are TGTGCTAGTGGTCCGAGCATGCATCGAGAGACCCAGTACTTC. Protein product: CASGPSMHRETQYF.

The CDR3 here is CASSFAEITDTQYF. The CDR3, as DNA: TGTGCCAGCAGTTTTGCCGAGATCACAGATACGCAGTATTTT. The chain recombines TRBV28 with TRBJ2-3, with D hard to call. V was trimmed by 3 bases and J by 2 bases, leaving 9 bases between them. Germline V gene data show CDR1 as MDHEN and CDR2 as SYDVKM. CDR3 size: 14 residues.

J is TRBJ2-7 and V is TRBV6-5, with D possibly TRBD1 on 5 matching bases. The V end lost 7 bases, the J end lost 0 bases, and 10 bases lay between the germline ends. CDR3 length: 13 residues. Per the germline V gene, CDR1 is MNHEY and CDR2 is SVGAGI. The CDR3 is CASNPDSSYEQYF. Written as DNA, the CDR3 is TGTGCCAGCAACCCCGACAGCTCCTACGAGCAGTACTTC.

This clone was counted once. The V gene is TRBV6-2 or TRBV6-3, the J gene TRBJ2-2; TRBD2 matches at 7 bases. CDR3 size: 17 residues. The V segment lost 5 bases and the J segment 0 bases; nucleotides outside the gene matches: 9. Germline CDR1 is MNHEY and CDR2 is SVGEGT. CDR3 sequence reads: CASSQQTSRANTGELFF. The CDR3 DNA is TGTGCCAGCAGTCAACAGACTAGCCGTGCGAACACCGGGGAGCTGTTTTTT.

The chain combines TRBV12-3 or TRBV12-4 with TRBJ2-5, with TRBD1 as a possible D gene (6 bases). This CDR3 has 13 amino acids. V was pared by 6 bases and J by 0 bases, with 8 bases between. The CDR3 DNA is TGTGCCAGCAGAGGGGGTAACCAAGAGACCCAGTACTTC. The encoded protein is CASRGGNQETQYF.

The chain uses TRBV7-8 and TRBJ2-1; 8 positions agree with TRBD1. Germline V gene sequence: CDR1 SGHVS, CDR2 FQNEAQ. V dropped 3 bases and J dropped 2; count of bases not matched to a gene: 3. The CDR3 contains 15 residues. CDR3: CASSLQTGAYNEQFF. The CDR3 nucleotides read TGTGCCAGCAGCTTGCAGACAGGGGCCTACAATGAGCAGTTCTTC.

About this clone: Sequence at one end of the junction differs from germline and may be a read error. The chain carries TRBV6-1 and TRBJ2-1; 9 bases are a match to TRBD2. The CDR3 extends over 14 amino acids. Germline V gene lookup returns CDR1 MNHNS and CDR2 SASEGT. The CDR3 DNA follows: TGTGCCAGCAGTCAAGCGGGGGGAAACGGTGAGCAGTTCTTC. As protein: CASSQAGGNGEQFF.

Concerning this clone: This CDR3 is also generated by other DNA sequences in the sample. V and J are TRBV30 and TRBJ1-5; D ambiguous. The CDR3 length is 13 residues. V lost 1 base to trimming and J lost 0 bases, with 4 bases between them. Germline CDR1 is GTSNPN and CDR2 is SVGIG (reference sequence). The CDR3 coding sequence is TGTGCCTGGAGTGGCGGTAGCAATCAGCCCCAGCATTTT. Encoded protein: CAWSGGSNQPQHF.

The chain recombines TRBV3-1 (or the pseudogene TRBV3-2) with TRBJ2-7, with 8 bases aligning to TRBD2. In germline, CDR1 is LGHDT, CDR2 YNNKEL (reference sequence). Germline trimming cut 2 bases from V and 1 base from J; bases unmatched to any gene: 1. This CDR3 spans 14 amino acids. The CDR3 bases are TGTGCCAGCAGCCAAAGACTAGCGTCCTACGAGCAGTACTTC. This gives the protein CASSQRLASYEQYF.

The chain links TRBV11-2 to TRBJ2-2; 9 bases fit TRBD2. This CDR3 has 18 amino acids. From germline, CDR1 is SGHAT and CDR2 FQNNGV. Trimming removed 2 bases from V and 0 bases from J; junction bases left unmatched: 7. The CDR3 sequence: CASSLFVSGRANTGELFF. In DNA, the CDR3 is TGTGCCAGCAGCTTATTTGTTAGCGGGAGAGCGAACACCGGGGAGCTGTTTTTT. The whole variable domain, remainder taken from reference TRBV11-2 and TRBJ2-2, is EAGVAQSPRYKIIEKRQSVAFWCNPISGHATLYWYQQILGQGPKLLIQFQNNGVVDDSQLPKDRFSAERLKGVDSTLKIQPAKLEDSAVYLCASSLFVSGRANTGELFFGEGSRLTVL.

This chain links TRBV28 with TRBJ2-7; D uncertain. Germline CDR1 MDHEN, CDR2 SYDVKM. V was shortened by 6 bases and J by 1 base, with 16 bases between the two germline ends. The CDR3 is 15 amino acids. The CDR3 region is CASSAPGAGSYEQYF. CDR3 bases: TGTGCCAGCAGCGCTCCGGGTGCTGGTTCCTACGAGCAGTACTTC.

The chain uses TRBV15 and TRBJ2-3; 9 bases line up with TRBD2. V lost 0 bases, J lost 3 bases, and 7 bases stayed unmatched. CDR3 length: 17 residues. Germline CDR1 is LNHNV and CDR2 is YYDKDF (reference sequence). CDR3 nucleotides: TGTGCCACCAGCAGAGATTATAGCGGGAGAAGTACAGATACGCAGTATTTT. Amino acid sequence: CATSRDYSGRSTDTQYF. Variable domain in full (rest from reference TRBV15 and TRBJ2-3): DAMVIQNPRYQVTQFGKPVTLSCSQTLNHNVMYWYQQKSSQAPKLLFHYYDKDFNNEADTPDNFQSRRPNTSFCFLDIRSPGLGDTAMYLCATSRDYSGRSTDTQYFGPGTRLTVL.

This clone was counted a single time. The rearrangement uses TRBV5-1 and TRBJ2-1, with TRBD2 identical over 12 bases. The CDR3 consists of 15 residues. CDR1 and CDR2 (germline): SGHRS, YFSETQ. The junction had 2 bases not matched to a gene; V was cut back by 3 bases and J by 4 bases. CDR3: CASSWTSGTYNEQFF. The CDR3 bases are TGCGCCAGCAGCTGGACTAGCGGGACTTACAATGAGCAGTTCTTC.

The chain recombines TRBV9 with TRBJ2-2; 11 positions agree with TRBD2. CDR3 length equals 17 residues. Trimming at V came to 0 bases and at J to 7 bases, leaving 8 bases not matched to a gene. The germline V gene encodes CDR1 SGDLS and CDR2 YYNGEE. The CDR3 reads CASSVGGSGLAVGELFF. The DNA for the CDR3 is TGTGCCAGCAGCGTAGGGGGATCGGGACTAGCGGTCGGGGAGCTGTTTTTT.